Each of the 7 T cell receptor beta chains below was sequenced from the same sample in a study of cytomegalovirus exposure and HLA in healthy donors. 13 Jbeta primers and 60 Vbeta primers were used for the PCR. TCRdb keeps only in-frame clones here, not all; method: immunoSEQ multiplex PCR. The data hold some 150,000 clones, with roughly 9% observed a single time. The specimen sequenced was PBMCs. All receptors come from a woman aged 40 to 50 in good health and CMV-seropositive.

Only a few counts were recorded for this clone. V gene TRBV7-8 combines with J gene TRBJ1-1; D is unclear. Deletions cut 7 bases from V and 0 bases from J, with 15 bases between. The CDR3 has 15 residues. Germline V lookup: CDR1 SGHVS, CDR2 FQNEAQ. CDR3 bases: TGTGCCAGCACCTCAAGCGGGGAGGTGAACACTGAAGCTTTCTTT. Its translation: CASTSSGEVNTEAFF.

This clone turned up a few times. The V gene is TRBV2, the J gene TRBJ2-7; a possible D gene is TRBD1 (6 bases). Germline CDR1 and CDR2: SNHLY and FYNNEI. The CDR3 consists of 13 residues. Trimming shortened V by 4 bases and J by 7 bases, and 14 bases separated the two germline ends. The CDR3 here is CASSAGHLREQYF. The CDR3 bases are TGTGCCAGCAGTGCGGGACACCTTCGAGAGCAGTACTTC.

The V and J genes are TRBV2 and TRBJ2-1; D perhaps matches TRBD1 (5 bases). V was clipped by 2 bases and J by 7 bases, with 12 bases between them. This CDR3 has 14 amino acids. Per the germline V gene, CDR1 is SNHLY and CDR2 is FYNNEI. The CDR3 reads CASSERTTGNEQFF. The CDR3 DNA sequence: TGTGCCAGCAGTGAACGGACCACAGGTAATGAGCAGTTCTTC.

V gene TRBV18 combines with J gene TRBJ1-1, with a tentative D call TRBD1 (6 bases). V was clipped by 3 bases and J by 1 base, with 12 bases between them. The germline gives CDR1 KGHSH, CDR2 LQKENI. The CDR3 covers 15 residues. CDR3 amino acids: CASSPTTGWNTEAFF. The CDR3 nucleotides read TGTGCCAGCTCACCTACGACAGGCTGGAACACTGAAGCTTTCTTT.

This chain connects TRBV11-2 to TRBJ1-1, with D tentatively TRBD1 (6 bases). Trimming removed 5 bases from V and 6 bases from J, with 10 bases in between. The germline V gene has CDR1 SGHAT and CDR2 FQNNGV. There are 12 residues in the CDR3. The CDR3 spells CASSPQGSEAFF. The CDR3 bases are TGTGCCAGCAGCCCCCAGGGGTCTGAAGCTTTCTTT. The full variable domain, its missing parts supplied by reference TRBV11-2 and TRBJ1-1, is EAGVAQSPRYKIIEKRQSVAFWCNPISGHATLYWYQQILGQGPKLLIQFQNNGVVDDSQLPKDRFSAERLKGVDSTLKIQPAKLEDSAVYLCASSPQGSEAFFGQGTRLTVV.

This clone showed up just a few times. This chain links TRBV29-1 with TRBJ1-2, with D tentatively TRBD1 (6 bases). Germline loops: CDR1 SQVTM, CDR2 ANQGSEA. Trimming left V 0 bases short and J 8 bases short, with 10 bases between. The length of the CDR3 is 12 residues. The CDR3 region has the DNA TGCAGCGTTGAAGAGGGGGCACGAGGCTACACCTTC. It is translated as CSVEEGARGYTF. Drawing the rest from reference TRBV29-1 and TRBJ1-2, the complete variable domain is SAVISQKPSRDICQRGTSLTIQCQVDSQVTMMFWYRQQPGQSLTLIATANQGSEATYESGFVIDKFPISRPNLTFSTLTVSNMSPEDSSIYLCSVEEGARGYTFGSGTRLTVV.

The gene calls are TRBV19 and TRBJ1-1; D might be TRBD1 (5 bases). Germline values: CDR1 LNHDA, CDR2 SQIVND (reference sequence). Trimming removed 2 bases at V and 4 bases at J, with 8 bases between. CDR3 size: 13 residues. CDR3 in amino acids: CASSIMGGTEAFF. CDR3 nucleotides: TGTGCCAGTAGTATAATGGGGGGCACTGAAGCTTTCTTT.